This is a list of T cell receptor beta chains from one sample in a study of T cell responses to AZD1222 COVID-19 vaccine. Method: immunoSEQ multiplex PCR; TCRdb's copy keeps in-frame clones and lacks some. There are about 100,000 clones in the sample; approximately 91% occur only once, and roughly 17% lies in the top ten. Sequences were derived from peripheral blood, sampled on day 0 of AZD1222 vaccination. The receptor set was obtained from an adult in good health. The CDR3 runs from the conserved cysteine through the conserved F or W. Fields, in order: J gene, clone size, D gene, V gene, CDR3 protein, CDR3 DNA. The D gene is left open where the match is weak. Size values are once, few and many counts, or a class for expanded clones, and some rows have none.

J: TRBJ2-5
size: -
D: -
V: TRBV27
CDR3: CASSLSEQGTVETQYF
DNA: TGTGCCAGCAGTTTATCGGAGCAGGGAACAGTTGAGACCCAGTACTTC

J: TRBJ2-5
size: once
D: TRBD1
V: TRBV18
CDR3: CASSPGTGLRETQYF
DNA: TGTGCCAGCTCACCCGGGACAGGCCTCCGAGAGACCCAGTACTTC

J: TRBJ1-3
size: -
D: -
V: TRBV19
CDR3: CASSIFASSSGNTIYF
DNA: TGTGCCAGTAGTATTTTTGCCTCCAGCTCTGGAAACACCATATATTTT

J: TRBJ1-1
size: -
D: TRBD1
V: TRBV3-1/TRBV3-2
CDR3: CASSQFGQGASTEAFF
DNA: TGTGCCAGCAGCCAATTCGGACAGGGGGCGAGCACTGAAGCTTTCTTT

J: TRBJ2-7
size: -
D: TRBD1
V: TRBV3-1/TRBV3-2
CDR3: CASSRTGKPYEQYF
DNA: TGTGCCAGCAGTAGGACAGGGAAACCTTACGAGCAGTACTTC

J: TRBJ1-1
size: few
D: -
V: TRBV7-9
CDR3: CASSLGWTEAFF
DNA: TGTGCCAGCAGCTTGGGGTGGACTGAAGCTTTCTTT

J: TRBJ2-6
size: -
D: -
V: TRBV10-3
CDR3: CAISESTGSGANVLTF
DNA: TGTGCCATCAGTGAGTCGACAGGCTCTGGGGCCAACGTCCTGACTTTC

J: TRBJ2-1
size: -
D: -
V: TRBV28
CDR3: CASSLSVANNEQFF
DNA: TGTGCCAGCAGTTTATCCGTGGCTAACAATGAGCAGTTCTTC

J: TRBJ2-1
size: -
D: -
V: TRBV6-5
CDR3: CASTYAGVEQFF
DNA: TGTGCCAGCACCTACGCCGGCGTCGAGCAGTTCTTC

J: TRBJ1-2
size: once
D: -
V: TRBV19
CDR3: CASSIWTLENYGYTF
DNA: TGTGCCAGTAGTATCTGGACACTGGAAAACTATGGCTACACCTTC

J: TRBJ1-6
size: -
D: TRBD1
V: TRBV19
CDR3: CASSTRQGANSPLHF
DNA: TGTGCCAGTAGTACAAGACAGGGGGCTAATTCACCCCTCCACTTT

J: TRBJ1-5
size: -
D: -
V: TRBV19
CDR3: CASSIGMGFSNQPQHF
DNA: TGTGCCAGTAGTATAGGGATGGGGTTTAGCAATCAGCCCCAGCATTTT

J: TRBJ1-3
size: -
D: -
V: TRBV4-1
CDR3: CASSQDSGLGYTIYF
DNA: TGCGCCAGCAGCCAAGATTCCGGCCTCGGGTACACCATATATTTT

J: TRBJ2-5
size: -
D: TRBD2
V: TRBV5-1
CDR3: CASTLRASGRETQYF
DNA: TGCGCCAGCACCTTGCGGGCTAGCGGGAGAGAGACCCAGTACTTC

J: TRBJ2-3
size: -
D: TRBD2
V: TRBV7-9
CDR3: CASARGTGGPDTQYF
DNA: TGTGCCAGCGCCCGGGGTACGGGGGGGCCAGATACGCAGTATTTT

J: TRBJ2-7
size: -
D: -
V: TRBV4-1
CDR3: CASSQAGSPFYEQYF
DNA: TGCGCCAGCAGCCAAGCGGGGTCCCCTTTCTACGAGCAGTACTTC

J: TRBJ1-1
size: medium-sized
D: -
V: TRBV28
CDR3: CASSLGTEAFF
DNA: TGTGCCAGCAGTTTAGGTACTGAAGCTTTCTTT

J: TRBJ1-1
size: -
D: -
V: TRBV5-1
CDR3: CASSFSDTRPEAFF
DNA: TGCGCCAGCAGCTTTTCGGACACCCGACCCGAAGCTTTCTTT

J: TRBJ1-2
size: -
D: TRBD1
V: TRBV19
CDR3: CASSFPSGQYGYTF
DNA: TGTGCCAGTAGTTTTCCTTCGGGACAGTATGGCTACACCTTC

J: TRBJ2-3
size: -
D: TRBD2
V: TRBV7-9
CDR3: CASSRLARTDTQYF
DNA: TGTGCCAGCAGCAGACTAGCGCGCACAGATACGCAGTATTTT

J: TRBJ2-7
size: once
D: -
V: TRBV4-1
CDR3: CASSTSTGSYEQYF
DNA: TGCGCCAGCAGCACGAGCACAGGGAGCTACGAGCAGTACTTC

J: TRBJ1-2
size: -
D: -
V: TRBV11-3
CDR3: CASSLGTEYGYTF
DNA: TGTGCCAGCAGCTTAGGGACCGAATATGGCTACACCTTC

J: TRBJ1-1
size: -
D: -
V: TRBV19
CDR3: CASSIRGTEAFF
DNA: TGTGCCAGTAGTATCAGAGGGACTGAAGCTTTCTTT

J: TRBJ2-7
size: -
D: TRBD1
V: TRBV3-1/TRBV3-2
CDR3: CASSPGQGAPVWYF
DNA: TGTGCCAGCAGCCCGGGACAGGGGGCGCCCGTTTGGTACTTC

J: TRBJ1-2
size: -
D: -
V: TRBV5-1
CDR3: CASSFPGNGKYGYTF
DNA: TGCGCCAGCAGCTTTCCTGGGAACGGAAAGTATGGCTACACCTTC

J: TRBJ2-7
size: -
D: TRBD1
V: TRBV11-3
CDR3: CASSRSGTGTYEQYF
DNA: TGTGCCAGCAGCCGTTCCGGGACAGGGACCTACGAGCAGTACTTC

J: TRBJ2-3
size: -
D: TRBD2
V: TRBV4-1
CDR3: CASSQDGLAADTQYF
DNA: TGCGCCAGCAGCCAAGATGGACTAGCGGCAGATACGCAGTATTTT

J: TRBJ2-7
size: -
D: TRBD2
V: TRBV7-6
CDR3: CASSPRTSGPSYEQYF
DNA: TGTGCCAGCAGCCCAAGGACTAGCGGGCCATCCTACGAGCAGTACTTC

J: TRBJ1-2
size: -
D: -
V: TRBV3-1/TRBV3-2
CDR3: CASSQPTRVGGYTF
DNA: TGTGCCAGCAGCCAGCCCACGCGGGTGGGTGGCTACACCTTC

J: TRBJ1-1
size: -
D: -
V: TRBV12-5
CDR3: CASGRVGTEAFF
DNA: TGTGCTAGTGGTCGAGTGGGCACTGAAGCTTTCTTT

J: TRBJ2-1
size: -
D: TRBD2
V: TRBV14
CDR3: CASSLSGYGPEQFF
DNA: TGTGCCAGCAGCCTTAGCGGGTATGGCCCTGAGCAGTTCTTC

J: TRBJ2-1
size: once
D: -
V: TRBV6-2/TRBV6-3
CDR3: CAGSRVYNEQFF
DNA: TGTGCCGGCAGCAGGGTTTACAATGAGCAGTTCTTC

J: TRBJ2-5
size: -
D: TRBD1
V: TRBV7-3
CDR3: CASSTGGWEETQYF
DNA: TGTGCCAGCAGCACAGGGGGCTGGGAAGAGACCCAGTACTTC

J: TRBJ1-3
size: -
D: TRBD1
V: TRBV7-6
CDR3: CASSLGQGLSGNTIYF
DNA: TGTGCCAGCAGCCTGGGACAGGGCCTCTCTGGAAACACCATATATTTT

J: TRBJ1-5
size: few
D: -
V: TRBV7-8
CDR3: CASSLFLNGQPQHF
DNA: TGTGCCAGCAGCCTATTCCTAAACGGTCAGCCCCAGCATTTT

J: TRBJ2-2
size: -
D: -
V: TRBV12-1
CDR3: CASSREVRLAGYTGELFF
DNA: TGTGCCAGCAGCAGAGAAGTCCGACTAGCGGGATACACCGGGGAGCTGTTTTTT

J: TRBJ2-5
size: -
D: -
V: TRBV7-9
CDR3: CASSVQGGEGTQYF
DNA: TGTGCCAGCAGCGTACAGGGTGGGGAGGGGACCCAGTACTTC

J: TRBJ2-2
size: -
D: TRBD1
V: TRBV18
CDR3: CASSLGQDTGELFF
DNA: TGTGCCAGCTCCCTCGGACAGGACACCGGGGAGCTGTTTTTT

J: TRBJ2-1
size: -
D: -
V: TRBV5-5
CDR3: CASSLGESQQFF
DNA: TGTGCCAGCAGCTTGGGCGAGTCCCAGCAGTTCTTC

J: TRBJ2-7
size: -
D: -
V: TRBV15
CDR3: CATSLAERNYEQYF
DNA: TGTGCCACCAGTCTAGCAGAGAGGAATTACGAGCAGTACTTC

J: TRBJ2-1
size: -
D: -
V: TRBV11-3
CDR3: CASSWGSYNEQFF
DNA: TGTGCCAGCAGCTGGGGCTCCTACAATGAGCAGTTCTTC

J: TRBJ1-3
size: -
D: -
V: TRBV7-2
CDR3: CASSLGQVSGNTIYF
DNA: TGTGCCAGCAGCTTAGGACAGGTCTCTGGAAACACCATATATTTT

J: TRBJ2-5
size: -
D: -
V: TRBV5-1
CDR3: CASSRGLTSQETQYF
DNA: TGCGCCAGCAGCAGGGGACTTACATCCCAAGAGACCCAGTACTTC

J: TRBJ1-5
size: -
D: -
V: TRBV4-2
CDR3: CASSQVQAGQPQHF
DNA: TGTGCCAGCAGCCAAGTACAGGCTGGACAGCCCCAGCATTTT

J: TRBJ1-3
size: -
D: -
V: TRBV19
CDR3: CASSSRGGAGNTIYF
DNA: TGTGCCAGTAGTTCAAGAGGGGGAGCTGGAAACACCATATATTTT

J: TRBJ2-2
size: few
D: TRBD2
V: TRBV19
CDR3: CASRLAGVNTGELFF
DNA: TGTGCCAGTCGTCTTGCGGGGGTAAACACCGGGGAGCTGTTTTTT

J: TRBJ2-7
size: -
D: TRBD1
V: TRBV29-1
CDR3: CSVWGQGESTYEQYF
DNA: TGCAGCGTGTGGGGACAGGGGGAAAGTACCTACGAGCAGTACTTC

J: TRBJ2-7
size: -
D: TRBD2
V: TRBV25-1
CDR3: CASRSGREKQYF
DNA: TGTGCCAGCAGGTCCGGGAGGGAAAAGCAGTACTTC

J: TRBJ2-7
size: -
D: TRBD1
V: TRBV9
CDR3: CASSLRGQGGEQYF
DNA: TGTGCCAGCAGCTTACGAGGACAGGGCGGTGAGCAGTACTTC

J: TRBJ2-1
size: -
D: -
V: TRBV11-3
CDR3: CASSLGWVGRANNEQFF
DNA: TGTGCCAGCAGCTTGGGGTGGGTCGGACGAGCAAACAATGAGCAGTTCTTC

J: TRBJ2-2
size: -
D: -
V: TRBV5-1
CDR3: CASSGGPGTGELFF
DNA: TGCGCCAGCAGCGGGGGCCCGGGGACCGGGGAGCTGTTTTTT